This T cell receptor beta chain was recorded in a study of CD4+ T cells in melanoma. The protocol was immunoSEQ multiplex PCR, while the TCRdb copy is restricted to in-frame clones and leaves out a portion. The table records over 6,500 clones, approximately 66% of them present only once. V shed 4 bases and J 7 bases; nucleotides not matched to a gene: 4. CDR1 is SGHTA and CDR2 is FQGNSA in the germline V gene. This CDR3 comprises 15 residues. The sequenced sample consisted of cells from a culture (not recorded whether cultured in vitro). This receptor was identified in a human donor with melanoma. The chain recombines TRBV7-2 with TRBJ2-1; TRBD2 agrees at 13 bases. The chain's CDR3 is CASSSGLAGLNEQFF. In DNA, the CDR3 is TGTGCCAGCAGCTCGGGACTAGCGGGGTTGAATGAGCAGTTCTTC.